The rows below give T cell receptor beta chains drawn from one sample of a study of tumor-infiltrating lymphocytes in primary liver carcinoma. TCRdb reprocessed the multiplex PCR reads with MiXCR, giving one entry per CDR3 protein. Among 310,000 or so distinct CDR3 sequences listed, approximately 64% were seen once. Sequencing used peripheral blood. Source of these receptors: a middle-aged man with primary liver carcinoma and hepatitis B virus infection. CDR3s include the opening cysteine and the closing phenylalanine or tryptophan. A D gene is named only where the DNA matches it firmly. A clone size is listed for some rows: how often the clone was seen (once, few, many), or a class if it is expanded.

TRBJ1-5 . TRBV6-5 13 few CASSKFNNQPQHF TGTGCCAGCAGTAAATTTAACAATCAGCCCCAGCATTTT
TRBJ2-7 . TRBV5-1 14 . CASSLAGHNYEQYF TGCGCCAGCAGCTTGGCGGGACATAACTACGAGCAGTACTTC
TRBJ2-7 . TRBV29-1 12 once CSVIEDSYEQYF TGTAGCGTCATCGAGGACAGCTACGAGCAGTACTTC
TRBJ2-5 TRBD1 TRBV11-2 16 . CAGSLRPGQGEETQYF TGTGCCGGCAGCTTACGCCCCGGACAGGGCGAAGAGACCCAGTACTTC
TRBJ1-2 . TRBV18 14 . CASSLSSSNYGYTF TGTGCCAGCTCACTATCTTCTTCTAACTATGGCTACACCTTC
TRBJ2-2 . TRBV30 13 . CAWSVWATGELFF TGTGCCTGGAGTGTATGGGCGACCGGGGAGCTGTTTTTT
TRBJ2-1 TRBD1 TRBV29-1 14 . CNIPRDRGHNEQFF TGCAATATTCCGCGCGACAGGGGGCACAATGAGCAGTTCTTC
TRBJ2-7 . TRBV11-1 13 . CVSSLRATGTGYF TGTGTCAGCAGCTTAAGAGCAACCGGGACCGGGTACTTC
TRBJ1-4 . TRBV7-9 13 . CASSFQGREKLFF TGTGCCAGCAGCTTTCAGGGGCGAGAAAAACTGTTTTTT
TRBJ2-6 . TRBV11-2 15 medium-sized CASSLDSSGANVLTF TGTGCCAGCAGTTTAGACAGTTCTGGGGCCAACGTCCTGACTTTC
TRBJ2-1 . TRBV10-3 18 many CAISESGRTRMFQGEQFF TGTGCCATCAGTGAGTCGGGCCGGACAAGGATGTTTCAGGGTGAGCAGTTCTTC
TRBJ1-2 . TRBV28 15 . CASLVGGGNQMGYTF TGTGCCAGTCTTGTGGGGGGCGGTAACCAGATGGGCTACACCTTC
TRBJ1-5 TRBD1 TRBV12-3/TRBV12-4 17 many CASRPDRGGVSNQPQHF TGTGCCAGCAGACCCGACAGGGGCGGAGTGAGCAATCAGCCCCAGCATTTT
TRBJ2-1 TRBD2 TRBV11-1 16 . CACSLALAGDYNEQFF TGTGCCTGCAGCTTAGCGCTAGCGGGGGATTACAATGAGCAGTTTTTC
TRBJ2-1 . TRBV7-8 18 few CASSLGVVASSTYNEQFF TGTGCCAGCAGCTTAGGGGTGGTGGCTAGTAGTACCTACAATGAGCAGTTCTTC
TRBJ1-4 . TRBV4-2 14 . CVSSVTVTNEKLFF TGTGTCAGCAGTGTGACCGTTACTAATGAAAAACTGTTTTTT
TRBJ2-3 TRBD2 TRBV4-1 16 many CASSQASSGRSDTQYF TGCGCCAGCAGCCAAGCGTCGAGCGGGAGGTCAGATACGCAGTATTTT
TRBJ1-1 . TRBV2 14 . CASKYESRVSEAFF TGTGCCAGCAAGTATGAGAGTCGGGTGTCTGAAGCTTTCTTT
TRBJ2-5 . TRBV5-1 12 . CASSSLAETQYF TGCGCCAGCAGCTCATTAGCGGAGACCCAGTACTTC
TRBJ2-2 . TRBV6-2/TRBV6-3 11 few CASRAVRELFF TGTGCCAGCAGAGCGGTGCGGGAGCTGTTTTTT
TRBJ2-3 . TRBV6-5 14 many CASSYVGSWDTQYF TGTGCCAGCAGTTACGTTGGATCGTGGGATACGCAGTATTTT
TRBJ1-2 . TRBV12-3/TRBV12-4 13 . CVTATVSNYGYTF TGTGTCACCGCGACAGTTTCTAACTATGGCTACACCTTC
TRBJ1-2 . TRBV11-2 14 . CAWSLAVSNYSYTF TGTGCCTGGAGCTTAGCAGTCAGTAACTATAGCTACACCTTC
TRBJ2-5 . TRBV12-3/TRBV12-4 17 . CARSLGPSGFFQETKYF TGTGCCAGGAGTTTAGGTCCTTCGGGGTTCTTTCAAGAGACCAAGTACTTC
TRBJ2-7 TRBD2 TRBV6-1 16 . CASSELGGGKEYEQYF TGTGCCAGCAGTGAATTGGGCGGGGGGAAAGAATACGAGCAGTACTTC
TRBJ2-5 . TRBV11-2 15 . CASSPRPGLQKTQYF TGTGCCAGCAGCCCCCGACCCGGGTTGCAAAAGACCCAGTACTTC